The 10 T cell receptor beta chains in this list originate from one sample, sequenced in a study of CD8+CD57+ T cells in acquired aplastic anemia. Patients who underwent sequencing had shown CD8+CD57+ cell expansion by flow cytometry. Genomic DNA, serving as template, underwent TCR beta VDJ and CDR3 profiling. Each CDR3 protein is one row after TCRdb ran MiXCR on the reads. This sample yields 270,000 or so distinct CDR3 sequences, of which less than 85% are seen a single time; 35% to 50% belongs to the top ten. What was sequenced was sorted CD4+, CD8+, or CD8+CD57+ T cells (not recorded which) from PBMCs. These receptors all stem from a human donor with aplastic anemia.

This chain joins TRBV6-1 and TRBJ2-7; tentative D call: TRBD2 (5 bases). V lost 2 bases and J 5 bases, leaving 10 bases between the germline ends. Germline V CDR1 and CDR2: MNHNS, SASEGT. The CDR3 is made up of 13 amino acids. In DNA, the CDR3 is TGTGCCAGCAGTGAAACTAGTATCGACGAGCAGTACTTC. Encoded protein: CASSETSIDEQYF.

This clonotype appeared once. A read error may account for a junction end that differs from germline. The genes are TRBV2 and TRBJ1-5, with D unclear. This CDR3 comprises 14 residues. From germline, CDR1 is SNHLY and CDR2 FYNNEI. The CDR3 reads CASSDGYSNQHQHF. The DNA for the CDR3 is TGTGCCAGCAGTGACGGCTATAGCAATCAGCACCAGCATTTT. Full variable domain (rest looked up from reference TRBV2 and TRBJ1-5): EPEVTQTPSHQVTQMGQEVILRCVPISNHLYFYWYRQILGQKVEFLVSFYNNEISEKSEIFDDQFSVERPDGSNFTLKIRSTKLEDSAMYFCASSDGYSNQHQHFGDGTRLSIL.

Regarding this clonotype: One end of the junction varies from germline; a read error may be responsible. The CDR3 here is CATSRGRGQDTEYF. The CDR3 nucleotides are TGTGCCACCAGCAGGGGCAGGGGCCAAGACACCGAGTACTTC. V and J are TRBV7-8 and TRBJ2-5, with a tentative D call TRBD1 (6 bases). Germline-derived CDR1 and CDR2 are SGHVS and FQNEAQ. CDR3 length: 14 amino acids.

This rearrangement joins TRBV15 to TRBJ2-3; D gene uncertain. The CDR3 is 12 amino acids. The ends were cut back, 1 base at V and 5 bases at J, with 4 bases in the middle. Germline V gene lookup returns CDR1 LNHNV and CDR2 YYDKDF (reference sequence). This CDR3 reads CATSRVLDTQYF. The DNA for the CDR3 is TGTGCCACCAGCAGAGTTTTAGATACGCAGTATTTT.

As for this clonotype: The junction differs from germline at one of its ends, possibly a read error. The chain recombines TRBV7-8 with TRBJ2-1; a weak D match, TRBD1 (7 bases). The germline V gene has CDR1 SGHVS and CDR2 FQNEAQ. CDR3 length equals 16 residues. CDR3 in DNA: TGTGCCAGCAGCTTTCATCCAGGCGGGACAGCCCATGACCAGTTCTTC. Translating it yields CASSFHPGGTAHDQFF.

The chain couples TRBV7-3 to TRBJ1-1; D is ambiguous. Germline CDR1 reads SGHTA; CDR2 reads FQGTGA. V lost 6 bases, J lost 7 bases, and 27 bases lay in between. This CDR3 spans 17 amino acids. In nucleotides, the CDR3 is TGTGCCAGCAGTTCAAGCGGGTCTTGGGGAGAGACCCATGAAGCTTTCTTT. Translated, it gives CASSSSGSWGETHEAFF.

This chain uses TRBV7-8 with TRBJ2-1, with 10 bases fitting TRBD1. The DNA end is more similar to TRBJ2-7, so the J call may be wrong. The CDR3 is made up of 14 amino acids. Germline V gene sequence: CDR1 SGHVS, CDR2 FQNEAQ. The CDR3 loop reads CASSKDRGTYTQYF. The CDR3 DNA follows: TGTGCCAGCAGCAAGGACAGGGGGACCTATACGCAGTACTTC.

The V call is TRBV7-2, the J call TRBJ1-2; D uncertain. V was pared by 3 bases and J by 5 bases, with 19 bases between. The CDR3 is 16 residues long. Per the germline V gene, CDR1 is SGHTA and CDR2 is FQGNSA. The chain's CDR3 is CASSLAREWLVYGYTF. The CDR3 region has the DNA TGTGCCAGCAGCTTGGCGAGGGAATGGCTCGTATATGGCTACACCTTC.

On this clonotype itself: A read error is possible here, since a much larger clone lies one base away. This likely comes from a read error, as the CDR3 has no conserved phenylalanine or tryptophan at its end. The DNA is left out, because the CDR3 cannot be placed on it with certainty; the CDR3 is given as TCRdb lists it. The chain uses TRBV9 and TRBJ2-3; TRBD1, as called in the table, went unchecked against the DNA. The CDR3 totals 13 residues, both ends included. Germline-derived CDR1 and CDR2 are SGDLS and YYNGEE. CDR3 sequence reads: CASSEGGQSTHTL.

The V call is TRBV7-8, the J call TRBJ2-3; D may be TRBD2 (5 bases). V lost 4 bases to trimming and J lost 3 bases, with 14 bases between them. The CDR3 has 15 residues. CDR1 is SGHVS and CDR2 is FQNEAQ in the germline V gene. This chain's CDR3 is CASSSRSGWTDTQYF. The CDR3 nucleotides are TGTGCCAGCAGCTCCCGCTCGGGATGGACAGATACGCAGTATTTT.